This record covers a single T cell receptor (beta chain). Healthy donors acted as controls, with matching for age and sex. FACS was used to enrich TEMRA cells, whereas the CD8+ and CD4+ T cells were obtained by negative isolation. Reverse transcription of roughly 0.45 to 1 ug RNA used random hexamers. Amplification of TCR beta CDR3 across 54 Vbeta and 13 Jbeta was performed with immunoSEQ multiplex PCR. TCRdb called the immunoSEQ multiplex PCR reads again in MiXCR, with one record for every CDR3 protein. The table has 95,000 to 150,000 distinct CDR3 sequences, around 94% seen once. This sample is part of a study of CD8 T cells in Susac syndrome. The sample comprised CD4+ T cells from PBMCs. The source is a human donor in good health.

The CDR3 sequence is CASSFRDRGGYTF. In nucleotides, the CDR3 is TGTGCCAGCAGTTTTCGGGACAGGGGTGGCTACACCTTC. J is TRBJ1-2 and V is TRBV27; 10 bases map to TRBD1. The germline CDR1 and CDR2 sequences are MNHEY and SMNVEV (reference sequence). With 3 bases clipped from V and 7 bases from J, the junction kept 2 bases outside the gene matches. The CDR3 is made up of 13 amino acids.